This TCR beta chain originates from a study of blood T cell repertoires in COVID-19. This clone has just a few counts. The CDR3 covers 14 residues. Between the trimmed V and J ends, which lost 1 base and 5 bases, there was a span of 11 bases. Germline CDR1 is LGHDT and CDR2 is YNNKEL (reference sequence). Authors' methods: Scientists estimated how many nucleated cells there were by amplifying reference gene primers. Sequencing was performed with immunoSEQ multiplex PCR; in TCRdb, only in-frame clones are kept and a portion is missing. That table furnishes V, J and clone size, whereas the DNA furnished D and trimming. Among around 300,000 clones listed, almost 90% were seen once.

The rearrangement links TRBV3-1 (or the pseudogene TRBV3-2) to TRBJ1-2; D uncertain. Input material: PBMCs or T cells enriched from blood (not recorded which). This TCR was sampled from a woman aged 18 to 35 with acute COVID-19. CDR3 in amino acids: CASSQVASGYGYTF. The CDR3, as DNA: TGTGCCAGCAGCCAAGTCGCGTCGGGGTATGGCTACACCTTC.